The present TCR beta chain was sequenced within a study of CD8+CD57+ T cells in acquired aplastic anemia. Study background: Sorted CD4+ and CD8+ cells gave a mean 3.2 ug DNA, range roughly 0.19 to 30 ug. Healthy-donor CD4+ cells averaged around 10 million reads.

Profiles of TCR beta VDJ and CDR3 were generated from a genomic DNA template. Each CDR3 protein is one row after TCRdb ran MiXCR on the reads. This table holds roughly 420,000 distinct CDR3 sequences, about two thirds found once. Only a few counts were recorded for this clonotype. The target antigen is unknown. Points from the study as a whole: Between patients and controls, around 30 CD8+ CDR3 sequences were found in common.

The source of this sequence is a human donor in good health, serving as a control. Sequencing was done on a sample of sorted CD4+, CD8+, or CD8+CD57+ T cells (not recorded which) from PBMCs.

CDR3 DNA sequence: TGCAGCGTTGAAGGACCCTACACTGAAGCTTTCTTT. Translation gives CSVEGPYTEAFF. This chain links TRBV29-1 with TRBJ1-1, with D uncertain. The CDR3 is made up of 12 amino acids. Looked up from germline, CDR1 is SQVTM and CDR2 is ANQGSEA. Trimming stripped 1 base from V and 3 bases from J, with 6 bases between.